Given below is one TCR beta chain in context. The data originate from a study of CD8 T cells in Susac syndrome. For the study at large: Patients with Susac syndrome were therapy-naive, treated with corticosteroids, or treated with intravenous immunoglobulin alone when blood was collected.

Germline V CDR1 and CDR2: MDHEN, SYDVKM. V was shortened by 6 bases and J by 11 bases, with 16 bases between the two germline ends. The CDR3 has 12 amino acids. Random-hexamer reverse transcription was applied to about 0.45 to 1 ug RNA. TCRdb re-analysed the immunoSEQ multiplex PCR reads in MiXCR, keeping a single row per CDR3 protein. The top ten clones hold approximately 0.094% of a sample with about 240,000 distinct CDR3 sequences, 90% to 96% of them seen once. The TCR comes from a human donor with Susac syndrome. The sequenced sample consisted of CD4+ T cells from PBMCs. V usage is TRBV28 and J usage is TRBJ1-1; D is possibly TRBD1 (6 bases). The CDR3 is CASRTLTGYAFF. In nucleotides, the CDR3 is TGTGCCAGCAGAACCCTCACAGGGTATGCTTTCTTT.